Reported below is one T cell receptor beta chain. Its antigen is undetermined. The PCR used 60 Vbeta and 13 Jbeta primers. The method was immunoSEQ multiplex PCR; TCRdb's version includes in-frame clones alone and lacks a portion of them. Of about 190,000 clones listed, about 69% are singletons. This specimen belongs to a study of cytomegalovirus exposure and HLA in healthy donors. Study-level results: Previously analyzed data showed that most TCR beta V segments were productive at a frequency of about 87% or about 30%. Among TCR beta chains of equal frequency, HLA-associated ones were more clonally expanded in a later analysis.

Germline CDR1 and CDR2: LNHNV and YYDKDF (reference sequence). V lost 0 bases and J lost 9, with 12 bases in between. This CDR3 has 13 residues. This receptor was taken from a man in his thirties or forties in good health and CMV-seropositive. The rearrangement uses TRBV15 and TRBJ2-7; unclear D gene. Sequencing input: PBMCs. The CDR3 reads CATSRDYEAVQYF. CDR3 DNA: TGTGCCACCAGCAGAGATTATGAGGCGGTGCAGTACTTC.